This TCR beta chain derives from a study of somatic mutations in cytotoxic T cells in rheumatoid arthritis (dated by TCRdb to the late 2010s). With respect to the entire study: Sorted V beta1+ cells also underwent TCRB sequencing, and some V beta antibody-stained T-cell populations were flow-sorted at nearly 100% purity on a FACSAria II or Sony SH800. To characterize clonality, the study used TCRB deep sequencing while asking whether somatic mutations are carried by expanded CD8+ T-cell clones in newly diagnosed, untreated rheumatoid arthritis. TCRB deep sequencing was performed for more than 50 rheumatoid arthritis patients and approximately 18 healthy controls. Patient and control groups had essentially identical median ages.

Sequencing of TCRB CDR3 was done on genomic DNA with the immunoSEQ assay. The authors' pipeline ran thus. Nothing other than productive TCRB rearrangements was included in the analyses. Clonality was calculated as a Shannon entropy-based productive clonality index, and a clone was defined by a unique TCRB CDR3 sequence. Repertoire overlap for a pair of samples was computed from each clone's template counts relative to total templates per sample. V-gene usage from TCRB sequencing and V-gene usage measured by flow cytometry were correlated (Spearman r of roughly 0.61). TCRdb took over this immuneACCESS table, retaining in-frame rearrangements with V and J assigned. Such tables are incomplete; in checked studies, under half of the missing clones stem from an unresolved V gene, and the remainder is unexplained. Clone size and V and J calls were adopted from that table, with D and trimming inferred from the DNA. The sample table contains 9,500 to 15,000 clones; only one count was recorded for 75% to 90% of them. The ten largest clones take up over 12% of the sample.

With a median age of approximately 56 years (range roughly 20-70) and approximately 50% female, the healthy controls consisted of 20 blood donors whose buffy coats were used. CD4+ and CD8+ cells were isolated by positive magnetic bead selection on an AutoMACS, and purity was checked by flow cytometry. Peripheral blood mononuclear cells were obtained using density gradient separation with Ficoll-Paque PLUS. DNA from CD4-enriched, CD8-enriched or PBMC samples was extracted using Nucleospin Tissue or Tissue XS kits and then quantified on a Qubit 2.0 fluorometer. CDR1 SGHRS and CDR2 YFSETQ were looked up in the germline V gene. The CDR3 contains 13 residues, cysteine and phenylalanine counted. Left in the record is the CDR3 DNA by itself, 39 bases read in frame from the first base. V lost 0 bases and J lost 4 bases; the stretch between them is 4 bases long. Comment on this clone: Its antigen is still unknown. The record has no base qualities; no much larger clone is one base away.

General study outcomes and caveats: An increase of CD8+ clonality with age was seen in patients (Spearman r ~ 0.47) but not in healthy controls. Several identical CD8+ TCRB sequences were found in both blood and synovial fluid, and in about an eighth of the 65 patients the largest CD8+ clone exceeded 20% of CD8+ cells. CD8+ T-cell clonality did not differ significantly between rheumatoid arthritis patients and age-matched healthy controls. The slight underrepresentation of TRBV07 in patients was not corrected for multiple comparisons. Viral specificity could not be ruled out by absence from virus-specific databases, and the antigen targets of the expanded CD8+ clones remained unknown.

The clonotype was recovered from an older woman in good health. The sequenced material came from CD8+ T cells sorted from blood. Recombination joined TRBV5-1 with TRBJ1-4; the D gene assignment is ambiguous. This receptor has the CDR3 CASSLVYNEKLFF. The DNA is TGCGCCAGCAGCTTGGTTTATAATGAAAAACTGTTTTTT.